This T cell receptor beta chain originates from a study of T cell responses to AZD1222 COVID-19 vaccine (TCRdb year 2021). Regarding the research as a whole: AZD1222 recipients given second doses at about 4 weeks or at about 12 weeks were pooled, since spike-specific TCR depth and breadth were not found to differ between the two schedules. Trial participants were enrolled by age into subgroups of 18-55, 56-69 and 70-plus years, and approximately 150, 30 and 60 TCR-sequenced participants, respectively, were included in these subgroups. TCR sequencing was performed for some 250 trial participants, of whom roughly 200 were given two doses of AZD1222 and 26 were given two doses of MenACWY control vaccine. The research as a whole found: Because no samples from the day 14 peak response were available, repertoires could be characterized only after the peak T cell response. Vaccine-associated CD4 TCRs spanned the whole spike protein, with dominant responses in regions 160-218 and 743-854. The 56-69-year group was small, and its depth increase did not reach significance, likely because of low power. After two AZD1222 doses, spike-specific TCR breadth and depth were significantly higher than at day 0 and than in MenACWY recipients. Conclusions about previously exposed vaccinees are limited because only five to seven AZD1222 recipients were SARS-CoV-2 seropositive at baseline. Reportedly, almost half of the unique spike-specific TCRs recognized epitopes lying outside the regions that are mutated in the B.1.351 and B.1.1.7 variants. Participants were mostly white British and included more females than males, and it was suggested by the authors that clonal diversity may have been underestimated.

A few counts support this clone. The antigen it recognizes is unknown. It has no much larger one-base neighbor in the sample; base qualities were not kept. The CDR3 regions of human TCRbeta chains were subjected to immunosequencing. On the authors' methods: Repertoire TCRs were checked for matches against a reference library of SARS-CoV-2-specific TCRs that had been generated using the MIRA antigen-specificity platform. Breadth meant the fraction of unique TCRs that were SARS-CoV-2-associated, whereas depth meant the fraction of total T cells that were SARS-CoV-2-associated. Using the MIRA data, each spike-specific TCR was assigned both to the spike region to which the TCR was reactive and to a CD4 or CD8 class. Log10-transformed breadth and depth values were compared by one-way ANOVA with Sidak's multiple comparisons tests. TCRdb stores this immuneACCESS table with in-frame sequences only. Part of the clones is absent; in the studies checked, under half of the shortfall reflects unresolved V genes, and no reason is known for the rest. V and J calls and clone size follow that table, whereas D and trimming were derived from the DNA. The sample table records 150,000 to 200,000 clones; roughly 88% of these occur just once. The ten largest clones take up 7.7% of the sample.

Sequences LGHNT (CDR1) and FRNRAP (CDR2) are obtained from the germline V gene. CDR3 length: 12 amino acids, cysteine to phenylalanine. The entry retains the CDR3 DNA only, 36 bases that are in frame from base 1. V is pared back by 3 bases and J by 10 bases, with 10 bases lying between the germline termini. The sample's time point label, decoded: baseline before first vaccination. Vaccinee samples were obtained from the UK trials COV001 and COV002, which included a single-blind randomized controlled phase 2/3 trial of AZD1222 (ChAdOx1 nCoV-19) in healthy adults. For TCRbeta chain sequencing, PBMC samples from trial participants were taken at day 0 and at day 28 after the second dose.

The clonotype was recovered from an adult in good health. The sequence is built from TRBV12-5 and TRBJ2-1, and possibly TRBD1, on 5 matching bases. Here the sequenced sample was peripheral blood, taken on day 0 of AZD1222 vaccination. The nucleotide sequence is TGTGCTAGTGGTTTTAGGCAGGGCGAGCAGTTCTTC. Translation gives CASGFRQGEQFF.